This TCR beta chain was identified during a study of cytomegalovirus exposure and HLA in healthy donors. A note on this clone: Its antigen is as yet unknown.

The CDR3 consists of 15 residues. V dropped 3 bases and J dropped 3 bases, with 14 bases sitting between them. Germline CDR1 MGHRA, CDR2 YSYEKL. Study results and caveats: Researchers reportedly found TCR beta sequences accurately predicted most subjects' HLA-A and HLA-B alleles.

PCR amplification relied on 60 Vbeta primers (plus 13 Jbeta primers). How the authors handled the data: There were tens of millions of unique TCR beta chains by a later count, and approximately 11 million of them were shared. Generated by immunoSEQ multiplex PCR, the TCRdb table keeps only in-frame clones and is missing some. V, J and clone size reflect that table, while D and trimming were determined from the DNA. The data contain about 180,000 clones, around three quarters of them singletons. The sequencing sample was made of PBMCs. The clonotype comes from a woman in her 40s in good health and CMV-seronegative. The rearrangement uses TRBV4-1 and TRBJ1-2; possibly TRBD1 for D (5 bases). The CDR3 protein is CASSQPTGLHYGYTF. CDR3 DNA: TGCGCCAGCAGCCAGCCCACGGGACTCCACTATGGCTACACCTTC.